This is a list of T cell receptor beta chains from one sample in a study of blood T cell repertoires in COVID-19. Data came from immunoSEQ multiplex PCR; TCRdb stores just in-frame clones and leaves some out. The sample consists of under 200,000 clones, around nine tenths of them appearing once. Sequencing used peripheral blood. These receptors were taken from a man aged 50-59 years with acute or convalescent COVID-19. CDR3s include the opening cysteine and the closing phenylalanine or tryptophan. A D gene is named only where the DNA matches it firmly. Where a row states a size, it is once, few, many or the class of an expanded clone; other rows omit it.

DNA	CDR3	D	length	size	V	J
TGTGCCAGCAGTTTCCGCCGGTCCCAGGGCACTGAAGCTTTCTTT	CASSFRRSQGTEAFF	NA	15	NA	TRBV6-5	TRBJ1-1
TGCGCCAGCAGCTTCGGACAGGTCCCTGGGAACACTGAAGCTTTCTTT	CASSFGQVPGNTEAFF	TRBD1	16	NA	TRBV5-1	TRBJ1-1
TGTGCCAGCAGCTTGGAATTGGGACAGTATCAGCCCCAGCATTTT	CASSLELGQYQPQHF	TRBD1	15	NA	TRBV5-8	TRBJ1-5
TGTGCCAGCTCACCCCTGACTAGCGGCCCCCCTGGGGCCAACGTCCTGACTTTC	CASSPLTSGPPGANVLTF	TRBD2	18	NA	TRBV18	TRBJ2-6
TGTGCCAGCAGCCAAGGATTTTGGCCTGAGCAGTTCTTC	CASSQGFWPEQFF	NA	13	once	TRBV3-1/TRBV3-2	TRBJ2-1
TGTGCCAGCAGTCCGTACCTTGGACAGGAAGTTTCCCAGTACTTC	CASSPYLGQEVSQYF	TRBD1	15	NA	TRBV27	TRBJ2-5
TGTGCCAGTAGTAAGAATTCGGGTGAAGCTTTCTTT	CASSKNSGEAFF	NA	12	NA	TRBV19	TRBJ1-1
TGTGCCAGCAGCCAAAGAACAGGGTCAGAGACCCAGTACTTC	CASSQRTGSETQYF	NA	14	NA	TRBV3-1/TRBV3-2	TRBJ2-5
TGTGCCAGCAGCCGAGCCGCAGGTCCCGGGGAGCTGTTTTTT	CASSRAAGPGELFF	NA	14	NA	TRBV3-1/TRBV3-2	TRBJ2-2
TGTGCCAGCAGTTTAGGGCAGCTAAATGAGCAGTTCTTC	CASSLGQLNEQFF	NA	13	NA	TRBV27	TRBJ2-1
TGTGCCAGCTGGTCCGTGACGGCCGGGACTCCATCCTACAATGAGCAGTTCTTC	CASWSVTAGTPSYNEQFF	NA	18	NA	TRBV18	TRBJ2-1
TGTGCCAGCAGCTCCAGGACTAGCGGAAACACAGATACGCAGTATTTT	CASSSRTSGNTDTQYF	TRBD2	16	NA	TRBV7-6	TRBJ2-3
TGTGCCAGCAGTTCCAGGACTAGCGGCCTTTACAATGAGCAGTTCTTC	CASSSRTSGLYNEQFF	TRBD2	16	NA	TRBV28	TRBJ2-1
TGTGCCAGCACCGAAGACAGGAAAACTGAAGCTTTCTTT	CASTEDRKTEAFF	NA	13	NA	TRBV12-3/TRBV12-4	TRBJ1-1
TGCGCCAGCAGCCCTTCCCCAGGGTTCGCTGCTGTTGAAGCTTTCTTT	CASSPSPGFAAVEAFF	NA	16	NA	TRBV5-1	TRBJ1-1
TGTGCCAGCAGCCCACGGCCCGGGACACTCTACAATGAGCAGTTCTTC	CASSPRPGTLYNEQFF	NA	16	NA	TRBV7-3	TRBJ2-1